The 28 T cell receptor beta chains given below trace back to one sample, sequenced in a study of cytomegalovirus exposure and HLA in healthy donors. The PCR employed 60 Vbeta primers together with 13 Jbeta primers. Assay used: immunoSEQ multiplex PCR; TCRdb lists only in-frame clones, some missing. This sample lists over 100,000 clones; its ten largest clones have roughly 3.7%. The sequenced sample was PBMCs. These receptors were collected from a young man in good health and CMV-seronegative.

The gene calls are TRBV5-4 and TRBJ2-5; 11 bases line up with TRBD2. V was clipped by 5 bases and J by 3 bases; unmatched bases: 6. This CDR3 is built from 15 residues. The germline V gene encodes CDR1 SGHNT and CDR2 YYREEE (reference sequence). The CDR3 region has the DNA TGTGCCAGCAGTTTTGGGACTAGCGGAGAAGAGACCCAGTACTTC. Translation: CASSFGTSGEETQYF.

This chain joins TRBV28 and TRBJ2-7; TRBD1 is a possible D gene (6 bases). Trimming cost V 6 bases and J 7 bases, with 22 bases left between them. CDR3 length equals 15 residues. Per the germline V gene, CDR1 is MDHEN and CDR2 is SYDVKM. DNA for the CDR3: TGTGCCAGCAGGACTAACCGGGACATGTTGGGGGAGCAGTACTTC. Translating gives CASRTNRDMLGEQYF.

This chain joins TRBV5-6 and TRBJ1-1; D is ambiguous. With 4 bases removed from V and 8 bases from J, the gap between germline ends came to 12 bases. CDR3 length: 12 residues. Germline CDR1 reads SGHDT; CDR2 reads YYEEEE. In DNA, the CDR3 is TGTGCCAGCAGCGTTCTGTCAGGAGAAGCTTTCTTT. It translates to CASSVLSGEAFF. Using reference TRBV5-6 and TRBJ1-1 for the parts outside the CDR3, the full variable domain is DAGVTQSPTHLIKTRGQQVTLRCSPKSGHDTVSWYQQALGQGPQFIFQYYEEEERQRGNFPDRFSGHQFPNYSSELNVNALLLGDSALYLCASSVLSGEAFFGQGTRLTVV.

This chain links TRBV4-2 with TRBJ2-7, with TRBD1 matching 8 bases. With V trimmed by 4 bases and J by 6 bases, 8 bases remained unmatched. The CDR3 totals 14 residues. Per germline, CDR1 LGHNA and CDR2 YNFKEQ. The CDR3 bases are TGTGCCAGCAGCCCGGCGGGGACAGGTCTCGAGCAGTACTTC. Residues: CASSPAGTGLEQYF.

This chain uses TRBV7-9 with TRBJ1-5; tentatively, D is TRBD1 (6 bases). The CDR3 consists of 14 residues. The V end lost 3 bases, the J end lost 1 base, and 7 bases lay between the germline ends. Germline assignment: CDR1 SEHNR and CDR2 FQNEAQ (reference sequence). CDR3 amino acids: CASSLGTSNQPQHF. The CDR3 DNA is TGTGCCAGCAGCTTGGGGACAAGCAATCAGCCCCAGCATTTT.

The chain has TRBV6-5 and TRBJ1-6; D possibly corresponds to TRBD1 (6 bases). V was shortened by 4 bases and J by 7 bases, with 11 bases between the two germline ends. Per the germline V gene, CDR1 is MNHEY and CDR2 is SVGAGI. The CDR3 loop spans 14 amino acids. DNA for the CDR3: TGTGCCAGCAGTTTTGGACAGCAGAATTCACCCCTCCACTTT. Protein: CASSFGQQNSPLHF.

The gene calls are TRBV11-3 and TRBJ2-3; 7 positions match TRBD2. Trimming at V came to 1 base and at J to 2 bases, leaving 3 bases not matched to a gene. The germline CDR1 and CDR2 sequences are SGHNT and YENEEA. This CDR3 is built from 15 residues. The chain's CDR3 is CASSLGLAVTDTQYF. The CDR3 DNA sequence: TGTGCCAGCAGCTTAGGACTAGCTGTCACAGATACGCAGTATTTT.

The chain combines TRBV18 with TRBJ1-2; 11 bases align to TRBD1. Trimming removed 3 bases from V and 5 bases from J; junction bases left unmatched: 2. Germline-derived CDR1 and CDR2 are KGHSH and LQKENI. This CDR3 is built from 14 residues. The CDR3 nucleotides are TGTGCCAGCTCACCCGGACAGGGGGCTTATGGCTACACCTTC. This encodes CASSPGQGAYGYTF. The full variable domain, rest sourced from reference TRBV18 and TRBJ1-2, is NAGVMQNPRHLVRRRGQEARLRCSPMKGHSHVYWYRQLPEEGLKFMVYLQKENIIDESGMPKERFSAEFPKEGPSILRIQQVVRGDSAAYFCASSPGQGAYGYTFGSGTRLTVV.

The chain uses TRBV9 and TRBJ2-7; no clear D gene. Germline V gene sequence: CDR1 SGDLS, CDR2 YYNGEE. This CDR3 spans 14 amino acids. V gave up 4 bases and J gave up 1 base, with 12 bases separating them. The CDR3 spells CASSPRLTSYEQYF. The CDR3 nucleotides are TGTGCCAGCAGCCCCCGACTGACTTCCTACGAGCAGTACTTC. Drawing the rest from reference TRBV9 and TRBJ2-7, the complete variable domain is DSGVTQTPKHLITATGQRVTLRCSPRSGDLSVYWYQQSLDQGLQFLIQYYNGEERAKGNILERFSAQQFPDLHSELNLSSLELGDSALYFCASSPRLTSYEQYFGPGTRLTVT.

V gene TRBV5-1 combines with J gene TRBJ2-3; 14 bases agree with TRBD2. This CDR3 contains 17 residues. From germline, CDR1 is SGHRS and CDR2 YFSETQ. Unmatched junction bases numbered 4, after V lost 0 bases and J lost 4 bases. The DNA of the CDR3 is TGCGCCAGCAGCTTGGTAGGGGGACTAGCGGGAGCAGATACGCAGTATTTT. Its translation is CASSLVGGLAGADTQYF.

The chain is built from TRBV5-4 and TRBJ2-2, with 9 bases lining up with TRBD1. Germline V gene sequence: CDR1 SGHNT, CDR2 YYREEE (reference sequence). Losses at the gene ends were 4 bases for V and 7 bases for J; bases not matched to a gene: 8. The CDR3 runs 15 residues. The CDR3 protein is CASSSSGTGFGELFF. In DNA form, the CDR3 reads TGTGCCAGCAGCAGTTCCGGGACAGGGTTCGGGGAGCTGTTTTTT.

V and J are TRBV29-1 and TRBJ1-2; 8 bases match TRBD1. Trimming cost V 2 bases and J 5 bases; bases outside gene matches: 4. The CDR3 totals 13 residues. Looked up from germline, CDR1 is SQVTM and CDR2 is ANQGSEA. In DNA form, the CDR3 reads TGCAGCGTTGAATCCCGACAGGGGTATGGCTACACCTTC. Amino acids: CSVESRQGYGYTF.

This chain connects TRBV5-6 to TRBJ2-7, with D possibly being TRBD2 (5 bases). The CDR3 has 16 residues. CDR1 and CDR2 (germline): SGHDT, YYEEEE. V gave up 6 bases and J gave up 2 bases, with 21 bases separating them. CDR3 sequence reads: CASTGIGGDLAYEQYF. CDR3 in DNA: TGTGCCAGCACCGGGATAGGAGGAGATCTCGCCTACGAGCAGTACTTC.

This sequence joins TRBV7-9 and TRBJ1-2; 9 bases line up with TRBD1. CDR3 size: 15 residues. With V trimmed by 5 bases and J by 2 bases, 6 bases remained unmatched. The germline gives CDR1 SEHNR, CDR2 FQNEAQ (reference sequence). CDR3 DNA: TGTGCCAGCAGCGAACAGGGGGCGGTCAACTATGGCTACACCTTC. Translating gives CASSEQGAVNYGYTF.

To note about this clone: The junction differs from germline at one of its ends, possibly a read error. V and J are TRBV19 and TRBJ2-1, with D possibly matching TRBD2 (7 bases). CDR3 length: 14 amino acids. Germline CDR1 LNHDA, CDR2 SQIVND (reference sequence). The CDR3 DNA follows: TGTGCCAGTAGTGAGAGGGGGGGACGCAATGAGCAGCTCTTC. It translates to CASSERGGRNEQLF.

V and J are TRBV11-2 and TRBJ2-5, with D tentatively TRBD2 (6 bases). The CDR3 runs to 14 residues. V lost 1 base, J lost 5 bases, and 11 bases lay in between. The germline gives CDR1 SGHAT, CDR2 FQNNGV. In DNA, the CDR3 is TGTGCCAGCAGCTTAGCAGGGAGCGGGGAGACCCAGTACTTC. This sequence encodes CASSLAGSGETQYF.

The chain uses TRBV16 and TRBJ1-4; no reliable D call. Germline CDR1 and CDR2: KGHSY and FQNENV. V shed 2 bases and J shed 6 bases, with 13 bases lying between them. The CDR3 is 15 residues long. The CDR3 coding sequence is TGTGCCAGCAGCCAACCGGACTCCGGGCATGAAAAACTGTTTTTT. Translation: CASSQPDSGHEKLFF. Drawing the rest from reference TRBV16 and TRBJ1-4, the complete variable domain is GEEVAQTPKHLVRGEGQKAKLYCAPIKGHSYVFWYQQVLKNEFKFLISFQNENVFDETGMPKERFSAKCLPNSPCSLEIQATKLEDSAVYFCASSQPDSGHEKLFFGSGTQLSVL.

This CDR3 reads CASSTPGVLISEAFF. The DNA for the CDR3 is TGTGCCAGTAGTACACCCGGGGTGCTAATCTCTGAAGCTTTCTTT. This sequence joins TRBV19 and TRBJ1-1; D remains ambiguous. CDR3 size: 15 residues. Trimming stripped 4 bases from V and 6 bases from J, with 18 bases between. The V gene's germline CDR1 is LNHDA and CDR2 SQIVND (reference sequence).

The CDR3 DNA is TGTGCCAGCAGCTTAGGGGCAGGTAGAAACACCATATATTTT. Amino acid sequence: CASSLGAGRNTIYF. This chain links TRBV13 with TRBJ1-3; unclear D gene. Looked up from germline, CDR1 is PRHDT and CDR2 is FYEKMQ (reference sequence). Trimming took off 0 bases at V and 5 bases at J, with 8 bases between the two ends. The length of the CDR3 is 14 residues.

The chain uses TRBV18 and TRBJ1-6, with a possible D match to TRBD1 (5 bases). The CDR3 spans 16 residues. V lost 2 bases and J lost 4, with 12 bases in between. CDR1 and CDR2 from the germline V gene are KGHSH and LQKENI. The CDR3 DNA sequence: TGTGCCAGCTCACCAATAGGGGTCGGGTATAATTCACCCCTCCACTTT. Its protein is CASSPIGVGYNSPLHF.

V is TRBV10-3 and J is TRBJ1-1; TRBD1 matches 7 bases. The length of the CDR3 is 14 residues. The V gene's germline CDR1 is ENHRY and CDR2 SYGVKD. V was pared by 6 bases and J by 10 bases, with 14 bases of the junction left unmatched. The CDR3 DNA reads as TGTGCCATCAGCGGGGACAGTTTTGGGTACGGAGCTTTCTTT. It encodes CAISGDSFGYGAFF.

The V gene is TRBV2, the J gene TRBJ1-5, with D hard to call. There are 14 residues in the CDR3. Trimming left V 8 bases short and J 0 bases short, with 11 bases between. In germline, CDR1 is SNHLY, CDR2 FYNNEI. CDR3 sequence: CASREENSNQPQHF. The CDR3 nucleotides read TGTGCCAGCCGGGAGGAGAATAGCAATCAGCCCCAGCATTTT.

This rearrangement joins TRBV4-2 to TRBJ1-2, with 7 positions matching TRBD1. V lost 0 bases, J lost 4 bases, and 11 bases stayed unmatched. CDR3 size: 17 residues. CDR1 and CDR2 from the germline V gene are LGHNA and YNFKEQ. CDR3 bases: TGTGCCAGCAGCCAAGAGACAGGGTGGGATAGGTTCTATGGCTACACCTTC. This sequence encodes CASSQETGWDRFYGYTF.

As for this clone: Other DNA sequences in the sample encode the same CDR3. The chain uses TRBV5-1 and TRBJ1-4; 7 bases are shared with TRBD1. From germline, CDR1 is SGHRS and CDR2 YFSETQ. The ends lost 0 bases at V and 4 bases at J; junction bases unmatched: 3. This CDR3 region has 15 residues. The CDR3 protein is CASSLGGTVNEKLFF. In nucleotides, the CDR3 is TGCGCCAGCAGCTTGGGTGGGACAGTTAATGAAAAACTGTTTTTT.

The rearrangement joins TRBV27 to TRBJ2-7, with a possible D match to TRBD1 (5 bases). CDR3 length: 14 amino acids. The V gene's germline CDR1 is MNHEY and CDR2 SMNVEV (reference sequence). Deletions cut 1 base from V and 1 base from J, with 8 bases between. The CDR3 loop reads CASSLFQGSYEQYF. The CDR3 DNA follows: TGTGCCAGCAGTTTATTTCAGGGATCCTACGAGCAGTACTTC.

This sequence joins TRBV6-1 and TRBJ2-5, with D perhaps TRBD2 (5 bases). Germline V gives CDR1 MNHNS, CDR2 SASEGT. The CDR3 spans 15 residues. V was pared by 7 bases and J by 5 bases, with 20 bases between. Here the CDR3 reads CASTSKSLARETQYF. CDR3 coding DNA: TGTGCCAGCACCTCGAAGTCCCTAGCCCGGGAGACCCAGTACTTC.

The CDR3 reads CARTGTNSPLHF. As DNA, the CDR3 is TGTGCCAGGACAGGAACAAATTCACCCCTCCACTTT. This rearrangement joins TRBV7-7 to TRBJ1-6; a possible D gene is TRBD1 (6 bases). Germline loops: CDR1 SSHAT, CDR2 FNYEAQ (reference sequence). With 9 bases removed from V and 7 bases from J, the gap between germline ends came to 10 bases. This CDR3 has 12 amino acids.

This rearrangement joins TRBV10-3 to TRBJ2-3; possibly TRBD2 for D (6 bases). The CDR3 has 16 amino acids. Germline V gene sequence: CDR1 ENHRY, CDR2 SYGVKD. The ends were cut back, 0 bases at V and 3 bases at J, with 13 bases in the middle. CDR3 sequence: CAISESPPGDTDTQYF. CDR3 nucleotides: TGTGCCATCAGTGAGTCCCCCCCGGGGGATACAGATACGCAGTATTTT.